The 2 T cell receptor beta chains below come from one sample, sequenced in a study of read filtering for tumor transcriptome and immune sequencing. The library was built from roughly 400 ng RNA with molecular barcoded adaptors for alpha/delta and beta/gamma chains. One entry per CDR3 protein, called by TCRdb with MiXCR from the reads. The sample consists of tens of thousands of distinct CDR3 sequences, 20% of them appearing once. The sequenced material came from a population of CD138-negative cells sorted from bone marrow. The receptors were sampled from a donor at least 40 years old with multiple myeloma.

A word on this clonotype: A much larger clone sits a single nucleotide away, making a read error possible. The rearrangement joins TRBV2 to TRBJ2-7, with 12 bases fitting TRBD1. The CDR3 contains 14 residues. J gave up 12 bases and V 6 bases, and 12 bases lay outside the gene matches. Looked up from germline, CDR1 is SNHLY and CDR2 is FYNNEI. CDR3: CASRNGDRGQLMYF. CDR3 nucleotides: TGTGCCAGCAGAAATGGGGACAGGGGGCAGTTGATGTACTTC.

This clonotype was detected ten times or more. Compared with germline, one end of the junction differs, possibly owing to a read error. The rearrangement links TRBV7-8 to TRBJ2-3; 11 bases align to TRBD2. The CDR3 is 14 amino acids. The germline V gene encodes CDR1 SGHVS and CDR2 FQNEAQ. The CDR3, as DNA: TGTGCCATCGCTCGACTAGCGGGGTCAGATACGCAGTATTTC. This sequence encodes CAIARLAGSDTQYF.